Listed below are T cell receptor beta chains from one sample, sequenced in a study of shared clonotypes between healthy human individuals. Profiled with immunoSEQ multiplex PCR; TCRdb holds only in-frame clones, not every one. The sample lists about 2.1 million clones; around 95% were seen once. The sequenced sample was naive CD8+ T cells from PBMCs. The receptors come from a young man in good health. Some clones in this sample may be carry-over from other donors' samples. Each CDR3 is given with its conserved first and last residue. The D gene is left open where the match is weak.

TRBV5-4	TRBJ1-1	NA	TGTGCCAGCAGCTCAGGTGCTGAAGCTTTCTTT	CASSSGAEAFF
TRBV25-1	TRBJ2-1	NA	TGTGCCAGCAGTGAAAGCTCCTACAATGAGCAGTTCTTC	CASSESSYNEQFF
TRBV5-1	TRBJ1-3	TRBD1	TGCGCCAGCAGCCAGACAGGGCTCGCTGGAAACACCATATATTTT	CASSQTGLAGNTIYF
TRBV4-1	TRBJ1-1	NA	TGCGCCAGCAGCCCCCTCGAGGCAGGGGTGAACACTGAAGCTTTCTTT	CASSPLEAGVNTEAFF
TRBV4-1	TRBJ1-2	TRBD1	TGCGCCAGCAGCCTTAAGACAGGGATCCATTATGGCTACACCTTC	CASSLKTGIHYGYTF
TRBV15	TRBJ2-5	TRBD2	TGTGCCACAGGGACTAGCGGGGGAGCCACGGCCCAGTACTTC	CATGTSGGATAQYF
TRBV7-2	TRBJ1-1	NA	TGTGCCAGCAGTTTGGGACGGGGAGGATGGACTGAAGCTTTCTTT	CASSLGRGGWTEAFF
TRBV27	TRBJ2-3	TRBD2	TGTGCCAGCAGTCCCCAGCGGACACCGGGAGGGCCCGGAGATACGCAGTATTTT	CASSPQRTPGGPGDTQYF
TRBV9	TRBJ2-3	TRBD2	TGTGCCAGCAGCCCGGGACTAGCGGGGACAGATACGCAGTATTTT	CASSPGLAGTDTQYF
TRBV7-9	TRBJ2-7	TRBD2	TGTGCCAGCAGCCCGGTTGCGGGACTAGCTTCCGAGCAGTACTTC	CASSPVAGLASEQYF